The following is a T cell receptor beta chain sequence with its context. Its antigen target is currently unknown. Base qualities are not at hand, and no much larger clone is one base apart. Trimmed from V: 5 bases; trimmed from J: 4 bases; junction bases lacking a gene match: 22. Looking up the germline V gene (reference sequence) yields CDR1 SGHAT and CDR2 FQDESV. Including cysteine and phenylalanine, the CDR3 has 20 amino acids. The kept DNA is CDR3 alone, 60 bases in frame from the first base. The sample belongs to a study of CD8 T cells in Susac syndrome (dated by TCRdb to the late 2010s). General notes on the study: The study used repertoire sequencing to test whether antigen drove CD8+ T cell activation and differentiation in Susac syndrome.

RNA was extracted using the RNeasy kit, and about 0.5 to 1 ug of the RNA was reverse transcribed with random hexamers. TCR beta CDR3 regions were amplified with the immunoSEQ multiplex PCR assay covering 54 Vbeta and 13 Jbeta segments. PCR amplification bias was corrected by using a synthetic template baseline for primer optimization and computational correction. Regarding the original processing steps: Reads were annotated to V, D and J genes per IMGT and analyzed with immunoSEQ Analyzer, keeping only productive sequences. Clonality was calculated as one minus the Shannon entropy normalized by log2 of the number of productive unique sequences. For each patient and control, public and private clones were evaluated within the 100 most prevalent clones. Susac-specific clones were defined as absent from healthy and MS cohorts, roughly 1,100 published viral clones and other ImmuneACCESS disease sequences. The public reads were quality trimmed at Q25 with fastp and then assembled into clones with MiXCR by TCRdb, keeping productive beta chains. Entries are consolidated by CDR3 protein sequence, retaining the most common genes and DNA. TCRdb's processing, not the authors', yielded these V and J calls. The sample has 300,000 to 350,000 distinct CDR3 sequences on record, about 90% of them singletons. The ten biggest clones cover about 0.063% of the sample.

Peripheral blood CD8+ and CD4+ T cells from healthy donors, Susac syndrome patients and multiple sclerosis patients were profiled using high-throughput TCR beta sequencing. The multiple sclerosis controls were treatment-naive patients whose relapsing-remitting disease, either stable or active, fulfilled the revised McDonald criteria. Bulk CD8+ and CD4+ T cells were purified by magnetic negative isolation, whereas CD8+ TEMRA cells were enriched by FACS. Blood was drawn into EDTA tubes, processed within 24 hours, and PBMCs were isolated by density gradient centrifugation. PBMCs destined for TCR sequencing were cryopreserved in liquid nitrogen and later thawed in a 37 °C water bath. The sorted or isolated CD4+, CD8+ and CD8+ TEMRA cells reached a purity of at least 90%. The investigation overall reported the following: The study acknowledged that relatively few individuals were included in the TCR sequencing and HLA analysis.

The chain employs TRBV11-1 and TRBJ2-1; a stretch of 8 junction bases matches TRBD2. Sequenced material: CD4+ T cells from PBMCs. This receptor was taken from a human donor with multiple sclerosis. The DNA reads as follows: TGTGCCAGCAGCGACCGCTCGTTTCGGTATGAGCGGGGGCCTTACAATGAGCAGTTCTTC. It translates to CASSDRSFRYERGPYNEQFF. Here the CDR3 is joined to the reference TRBV11-1 and TRBJ2-1 genes, and the full variable domain is: EAEVAQSPRYKITEKSQAVAFWCDPISGHATLYWYRQILGQGPELLVQFQDESVVDDSQLPKDRFSAERLKGVDSTLKIQPAELGDSAMYLCASSDRSFRYERGPYNEQFFGPGTRLTVL.